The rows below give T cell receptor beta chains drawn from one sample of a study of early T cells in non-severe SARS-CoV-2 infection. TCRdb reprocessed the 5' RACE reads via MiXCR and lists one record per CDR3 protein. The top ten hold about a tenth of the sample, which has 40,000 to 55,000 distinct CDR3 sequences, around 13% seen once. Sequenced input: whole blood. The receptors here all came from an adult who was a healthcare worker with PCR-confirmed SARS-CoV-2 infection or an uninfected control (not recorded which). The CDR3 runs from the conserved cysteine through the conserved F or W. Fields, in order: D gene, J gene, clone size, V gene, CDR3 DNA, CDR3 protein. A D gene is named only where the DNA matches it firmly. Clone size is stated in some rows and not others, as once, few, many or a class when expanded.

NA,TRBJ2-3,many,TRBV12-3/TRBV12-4,TGTGCCAGCAGTTTACGGCGGGGCACAGATACGCAGTATTTT,CASSLRRGTDTQYF
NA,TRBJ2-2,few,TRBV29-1,TGCAGCGTCAGCGGGCGAGCGAACACCGGGGAGCTGTTTTTT,CSVSGRANTGELFF
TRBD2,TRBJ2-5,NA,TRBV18,TGTGCCAGCTCACTAGGAACTAGCGGGAGCAGGCAAGAGACCCAGTACTTC,CASSLGTSGSRQETQYF
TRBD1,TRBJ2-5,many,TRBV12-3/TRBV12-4,TGTGCCAGCAGTCGACAGGGGAAAGAGACCCAGTACTTC,CASSRQGKETQYF
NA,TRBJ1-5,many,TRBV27,TGTGCCAGCAGTTTAACAGGGCCCAATCAGCCCCAGCATTTT,CASSLTGPNQPQHF
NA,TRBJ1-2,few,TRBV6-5,TGTGCCAGCAGTTACGGGGACAAGGGGGGGCCCTATGGCTACACCTTC,CASSYGDKGGPYGYTF
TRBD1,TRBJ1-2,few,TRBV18,TGTGCCAGCTCACTCCAGACAGGGGGCCTGTCTAACTATGGCTACACCTTC,CASSLQTGGLSNYGYTF
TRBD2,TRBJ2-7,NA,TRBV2,TGTGCCAGCAGTCTTACTAGCGGGAGGGCGTACGAGCAGTACTTC,CASSLTSGRAYEQYF
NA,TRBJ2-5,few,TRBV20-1,TGCAGTGCTAGGGCGTCGGTCCGGGAGACCCAGTACTTC,CSARASVRETQYF
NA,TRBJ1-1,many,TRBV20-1,TGCAGTGCTAGAGACAGCTTAAACACTGAAGCTTTCTTT,CSARDSLNTEAFF
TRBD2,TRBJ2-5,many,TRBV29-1,TGCAGCGTGCCCGGGACTAGGGAGACCCAGTACTTC,CSVPGTRETQYF
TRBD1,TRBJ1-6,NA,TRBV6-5,TGTGCCAGCAGGGGGGGACAGGGGATATATAATTCACCCCTCCACTTT,CASRGGQGIYNSPLHF
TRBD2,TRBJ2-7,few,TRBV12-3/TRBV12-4,TGTGCCAGCAGTTACCAGCGGGAGGTGGGCGAGCAGTACTTC,CASSYQREVGEQYF
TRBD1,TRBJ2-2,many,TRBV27,TGTGCCAGCAGTTCTCCCCGGGACAGCGCGAACACCGGGGAGCTGTTTTTT,CASSSPRDSANTGELFF
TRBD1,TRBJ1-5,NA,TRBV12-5,TGTGCTAGTGGCCCACCGGACAGGGGCGCCAGCAATCAGCCCCAGCATTTT,CASGPPDRGASNQPQHF
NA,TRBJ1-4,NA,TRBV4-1,TGCGCCAGCAGCCCCCTTGGTGGTATACTGTTTTTT,CASSPLGGILFF
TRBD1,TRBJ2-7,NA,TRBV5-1,TGCGCCAGCAGCCTAGGGGGGACAGGGACCTACGAGCAGTACTTC,CASSLGGTGTYEQYF
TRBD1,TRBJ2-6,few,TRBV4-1,TGCGCCAGCAGCCAAGAGGGGCAGGGGGCTTCTGGGGCCAACGTCCTGACTTTC,CASSQEGQGASGANVLTF
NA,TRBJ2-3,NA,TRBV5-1,TGCGCCAGCAGCTTGATCGGCCAGCTCACAGATACGCAGTATTTT,CASSLIGQLTDTQYF
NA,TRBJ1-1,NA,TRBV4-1,TGCGCCAGCAGCCAAGTAGGCTTTGAAGCTTTCTTT,CASSQVGFEAFF
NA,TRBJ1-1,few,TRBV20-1,TGCAGTGCTAGTAGGCAGCCGGCCCCTGAAGCTTTCTTT,CSASRQPAPEAFF
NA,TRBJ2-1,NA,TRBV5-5,TGTGCCAGCAGCTTTGGGGGACCGAGCTATCAGAATGAGCAGTTCTTC,CASSFGGPSYQNEQFF
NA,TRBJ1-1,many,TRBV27,TGTGCCAGCAGTAACCGGGACACTTCTTTTGACACTGAAGCTTTCTTT,CASSNRDTSFDTEAFF
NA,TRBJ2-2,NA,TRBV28,TGTGCCAGCAGAAATACAGGGTCCACCGGGGAGCTGTTTTTT,CASRNTGSTGELFF
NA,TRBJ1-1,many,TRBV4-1,TGCGCCAGCAGCCAAGTAGGGTGGGGTAACACTGAAGCTTTCTTT,CASSQVGWGNTEAFF
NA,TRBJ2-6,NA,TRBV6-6,TGTGCCAGCAGTTACTCATTTCGAGGCAGGACTTTC,CASSYSFRGRTF
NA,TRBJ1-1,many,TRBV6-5,TGTGCCAGCAGACCTGGAGGTACTGAAGCTTTCTTT,CASRPGGTEAFF
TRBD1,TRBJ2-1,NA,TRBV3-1,TGTGCCAGCAGCGACCCGGACAGGGTTTTCGATGAGCAGTTCTTC,CASSDPDRVFDEQFF